This TCR beta chain is drawn from a study of early T cells in non-severe SARS-CoV-2 infection. Study-level background: Alpha and beta chains were unpaired, from unsorted whole-blood bulk RNA.

This clonotype has ten or more counts. Its antigen is unidentified. Notes on the study in general: Matches to VDJdb favored anti-spike CD8 responses and missed private and CD4 specificities.

The ends were cut back, 6 bases at V and 0 bases at J, with 11 bases in the middle. The CDR3 runs 13 residues. Germline V gives CDR1 SQVTM, CDR2 ANQGSEA. Individual cDNA molecules carried attached unique molecular identifiers. A single record per CDR3 protein comes from TCRdb applying MiXCR to the 5' RACE reads. The sample includes around 80,000 distinct CDR3 sequences, 13% of them seen just once. This receptor was taken from an adult who was a healthcare worker with PCR-confirmed SARS-CoV-2 infection or an uninfected control (not recorded which). The chain is built from TRBV29-1 and TRBJ2-5, with D tentatively TRBD2 (5 bases). Sequenced input: whole blood. CDR3: CSVGPGYQETQYF. CDR3 bases: TGCAGCGTCGGACCGGGATACCAAGAGACCCAGTACTTC. The full variable domain, rest sourced from reference TRBV29-1 and TRBJ2-5, is SAVISQKPSRDICQRGTSLTIQCQVDSQVTMMFWYRQQPGQSLTLIATANQGSEATYESGFVIDKFPISRPNLTFSTLTVSNMSPEDSSIYLCSVGPGYQETQYFGPGTRLLVL.